The TCR beta chain under discussion was sequenced for a study of blood T cell repertoires in COVID-19. Overall study: COVID-19 samples collected from the United States, Italy and Spain covered acute and convalescent phases.

CDR1 and CDR2 (germline): SGHTA, FQGNSA. This CDR3 comprises 14 residues. The J segment lost 6 bases and the V segment lost 5 bases, leaving 8 bases of the junction unmatched. This table comes from immunoSEQ multiplex PCR, and its TCRdb copy is limited to in-frame clones, with some not included. The sample yields 45,000 to 65,000 clones, about 90% seen once. The TCR originated in a man older than 75 with active or convalescent COVID-19. The chain couples TRBV7-2 to TRBJ1-2; TRBD1 agrees at 8 bases. What was sequenced was peripheral blood. This CDR3 reads CASSTPQGANGYTF. The CDR3 region has the DNA TGTGCCAGCAGCACCCCTCAGGGGGCGAATGGCTACACCTTC.